Sequencing of this TCR beta chain was carried out in a study of cytomegalovirus exposure and HLA in healthy donors. Study findings and constraints: It was in a later analysis that TCR association rates were seen to vary by HLA locus, highest for DRB1 and lowest for HLA-C.

Trimming stripped 2 bases from V and 4 bases from J, with 9 bases between. CDR1 is SEHNR and CDR2 is FQNEAQ in the germline V gene (reference sequence). CDR3 size: 14 residues. This clone was counted between two and nine times. The antigen remains unidentified. In the PCR, 60 Vbeta and 13 Jbeta primers were used. Libraries were prepared by immunoSEQ multiplex PCR; TCRdb keeps only in-frame clonotypes and omits some of them. The repertoire consists of 150,000 to 200,000 clones, with almost 85% occurring once and the leading ten covering 0.35% to 0.4%. The origin of this receptor is a boy aged 2 to 10 in good health and CMV-seronegative. The chain is built from TRBV7-9 and TRBJ1-5; TRBD1 is a possible D gene (5 bases). What was sequenced was PBMCs. In nucleotides, the CDR3 is TGTGCCAGCAGCTTAAGTCCAGGGAATCAGCCCCAGCATTTT. Its translation: CASSLSPGNQPQHF.